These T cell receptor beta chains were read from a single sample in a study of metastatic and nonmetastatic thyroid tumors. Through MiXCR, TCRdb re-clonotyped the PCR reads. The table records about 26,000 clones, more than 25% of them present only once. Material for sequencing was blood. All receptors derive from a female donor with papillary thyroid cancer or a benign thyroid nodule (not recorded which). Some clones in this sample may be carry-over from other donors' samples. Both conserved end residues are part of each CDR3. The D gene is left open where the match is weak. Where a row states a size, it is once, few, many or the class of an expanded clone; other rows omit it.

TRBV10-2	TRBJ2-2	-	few	CAISRGTGDTGELFF	TGCGCCATCTCTCGGGGGACTGGAGATACCGGGGAGCTTTTTTTT
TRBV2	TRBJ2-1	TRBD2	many	CASRSSGRRPSNEQFF	TGTGCCAGCAGATCTAGCGGGAGACGACCGAGCAATGAGCAGTTCTTC
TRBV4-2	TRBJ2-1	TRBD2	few	CASSADRGLAGGPGSNEQFF	TGTGCCAGCAGCGCCGACAGGGGACTAGCGGGAGGGCCAGGGTCCAATGAGCAGTTCTTC
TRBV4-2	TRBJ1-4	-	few	CASSQERGLDEKLFF	TGTGCCAGCAGCCAAGAACGGGGGTTGGACGAAAAACTGTTTTTT
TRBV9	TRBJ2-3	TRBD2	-	CASSVGVAGGPDTQYF	TGTGCCAGCAGCGTAGGAGTAGCGGGAGGGCCAGATACGCAGTATTTT
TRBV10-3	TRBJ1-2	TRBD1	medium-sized	CAISTGTENYGYTF	TGTGCCATCAGTACCGGGACAGAAAACTATGGCTACACCTTC
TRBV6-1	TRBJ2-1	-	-	CASGLVRGHNEQFF	TGTGCCAGCGGGTTAGTGCGGGGGCACAATGAGCAGTTCTTC
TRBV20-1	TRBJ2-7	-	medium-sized	CSAEKVARTYEQYF	TGCAGTGCCGAAAAAGTAGCGCGAACCTACGAGCAGTACTTC
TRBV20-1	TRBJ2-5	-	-	CSALTQVPQETQYF	TGCAGTGCTTTGACTCAGGTCCCCCAAGAGACCCAGTACTTC
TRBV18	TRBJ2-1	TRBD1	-	CASSLGQGGNNEQFF	TGTGCCAGCTCACTAGGACAGGGTGGAAACAATGAGCAGTTCTTC
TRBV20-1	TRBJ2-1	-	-	CSARVADLFNEQFF	TGCAGTGCTAGAGTGGCGGACCTCTTCAATGAGCAGTTCTTC
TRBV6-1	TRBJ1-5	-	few	CASSAILNPNQPQHF	TGTGCCAGCAGTGCAATCTTGAACCCCAATCAGCCCCAGCATTTT
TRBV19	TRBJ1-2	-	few	CASSILQGAEGYTF	TGTGCCAGTAGTATCCTACAGGGTGCTGAGGGCTACACCTTC
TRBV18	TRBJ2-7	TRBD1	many	CASSPIDRGYEQYF	TGTGCCAGCTCACCTATCGACAGGGGTTACGAGCAGTACTTC
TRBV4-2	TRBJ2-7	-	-	CASIPERERYEQYF	TGTGCCAGCATTCCTGAGAGGGAGCGCTACGAGCAGTACTTC
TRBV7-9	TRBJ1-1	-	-	CASSFSGRNTEAFF	TGTGCCAGCAGCTTCTCCGGCAGGAACACTGAAGCTTTCTTT
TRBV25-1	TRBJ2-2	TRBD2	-	CASSGRLPTSRKGTGELFF	TGTGCCAGCAGTGGGAGACTTCCGACTAGCCGAAAGGGCACCGGGGAGCTGTTTTTT
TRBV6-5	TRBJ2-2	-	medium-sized	CASSYFDGELFF	TGTGCCAGCAGTTACTTCGACGGGGAGCTGTTTTTT
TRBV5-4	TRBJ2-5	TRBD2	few	CASSWGGASGIQETQYF	TGTGCCAGCAGCTGGGGTGGTGCTAGCGGGATCCAAGAGACCCAGTACTTC
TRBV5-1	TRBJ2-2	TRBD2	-	CASSRTSGSTGELFF	TGCGCCAGCAGCCGGACTAGCGGGTCCACCGGGGAGCTGTTTTTT
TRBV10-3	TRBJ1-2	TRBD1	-	CAIMGTGGYDVYTF	TGTGCCATCATGGGGACAGGGGGTTACGATGTCTACACCTTC
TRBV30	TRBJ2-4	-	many	CAWSASVGAKNIQYF	TGTGCCTGGAGTGCATCAGTGGGGGCCAAAAACATTCAGTACTTC
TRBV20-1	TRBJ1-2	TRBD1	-	CSAIVQGNYGYTF	TGCAGTGCTATCGTACAGGGGAACTATGGCTACACCTTC
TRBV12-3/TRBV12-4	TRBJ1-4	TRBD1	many	CASTKGQLFNEKLFF	TGTGCCAGCACCAAGGGACAGCTTTTTAATGAAAAACTGTTTTTT
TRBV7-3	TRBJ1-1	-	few	CASSLFAPPVNTEAFF	TGTGCCAGCAGCTTATTTGCCCCCCCAGTCAACACTGAAGCTTTCTTT
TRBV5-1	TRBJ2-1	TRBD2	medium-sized	CASRRTSGTIDNEQFF	TGCGCCAGCAGGAGGACTAGCGGGACAATAGACAATGAGCAGTTCTTC
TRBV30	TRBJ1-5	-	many	CAWSDKGLHNQPQHF	TGTGCCTGGAGTGACAAGGGGCTTCACAATCAGCCCCAGCATTTT
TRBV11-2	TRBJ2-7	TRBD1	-	CASSNLRQGQGYEQYF	TGTGCCAGCAGCAATCTTCGACAGGGACAGGGTTACGAGCAATACTTC
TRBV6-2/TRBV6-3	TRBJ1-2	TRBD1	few	CASSYSDRGYGYTF	TGTGCCAGCAGTTACTCGGACAGGGGATATGGCTACACCTTC
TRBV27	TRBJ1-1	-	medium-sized	CASSLFGGQNTEAFF	TGTGCCAGCAGTTTATTTGGGGGCCAGAACACTGAAGCTTTCTTT
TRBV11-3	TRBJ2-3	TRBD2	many	CASSLGLAGGGVDTQYF	TGTGCCAGCAGCCTGGGACTAGCGGGAGGAGGTGTAGATACGCAGTATTTT
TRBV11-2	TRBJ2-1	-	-	CASTLGTTKSNEQFF	TGTGCCAGTACCCTCGGTACTACCAAGAGCAATGAGCAGTTCTTC
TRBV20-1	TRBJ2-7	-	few	CSDRDPQRSYEQYF	TGCAGTGATAGGGACCCACAAAGGTCCTACGAGCAGTACTTC
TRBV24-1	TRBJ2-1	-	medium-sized	CATRDSLGTNEQFF	TGTGCCACCCGGGACTCCTTAGGGACAAATGAGCAGTTCTTC
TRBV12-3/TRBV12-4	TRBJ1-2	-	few	CASSWTETAGYTF	TGTGCCAGCAGTTGGACGGAAACTGCTGGCTACACCTTC
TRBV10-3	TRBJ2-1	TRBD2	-	CAITDVAGAYEQFF	TGTGCCATCACAGACGTAGCGGGAGCTTATGAGCAGTTCTTC
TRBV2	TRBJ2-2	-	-	CASSEGGWTGELFF	TGTGCCAGCAGTGAAGGAGGGTGGACCGGGGAGCTGTTTTTT
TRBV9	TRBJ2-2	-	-	CASSTHTGELFF	TGTGCCAGCAGTACCCACACCGGGGAGCTGTTTTTT
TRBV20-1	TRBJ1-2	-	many	CSARGEGYGYTF	TGCAGTGCTAGAGGGGAGGGCTATGGCTACACCTTC
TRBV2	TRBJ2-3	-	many	CASTPNTDTQYF	TGTGCCAGCACCCCAAACACAGATACGCAGTATTTT
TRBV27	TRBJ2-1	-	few	CASRGDLAYEQFF	TGTGCCAGCAGGGGGGACTTAGCTTATGAGCAGTTCTTC
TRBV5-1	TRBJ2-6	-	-	CASIFDSLSVANVLTF	TGCGCCAGCATCTTCGACAGCCTCTCTGTGGCCAACGTCCTGACTTTC
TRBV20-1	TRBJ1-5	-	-	CSARTVPIQQQHF	TGCAGTGCTAGGACCGTACCTATTCAGCAACAGCATTTT
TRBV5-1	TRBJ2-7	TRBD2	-	CASSLGGGTPYEQYF	TGCGCCAGCAGCTTGGGCGGGGGGACCCCCTACGAGCAGTACTTC
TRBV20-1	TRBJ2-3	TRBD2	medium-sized	CSARLREGLSTDTQYF	TGCAGTGCTAGATTACGGGAGGGCCTCAGCACAGATACGCAGTATTTT
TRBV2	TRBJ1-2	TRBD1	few	CASSEVDRKLYGYTF	TGTGCCAGCAGTGAAGTGGACAGGAAACTCTATGGCTACACCTTC
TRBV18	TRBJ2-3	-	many	CASSPGQGYTDTQYF	TGTGCCAGCTCACCAGGCCAGGGATACACAGATACGCAGTATTTT
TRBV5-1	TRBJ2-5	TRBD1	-	CASSPRQGQETQYF	TGCGCCAGCAGCCCACGACAGGGCCAAGAGACCCAGTACTTC
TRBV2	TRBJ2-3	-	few	CASSSQGTDTQYF	TGTGCCAGCAGTTCACAGGGAACAGATACGCAGTATTTT
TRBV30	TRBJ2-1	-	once	CAWVGTQAGTYNEQFF	TGTGCCTGGGTCGGGACTCAGGCGGGTACCTACAATGAGCAGTTCTTC
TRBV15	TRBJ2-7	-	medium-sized	CATSRDKPYEQYF	TGTGCCACCAGCAGAGACAAGCCCTACGAGCAGTACTTC
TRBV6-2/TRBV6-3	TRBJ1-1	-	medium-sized	CASSYGRQPEAFF	TGTGCCAGCAGTTATGGACGGCAGCCTGAAGCTTTCTTT
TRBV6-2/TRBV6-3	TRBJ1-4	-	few	CASSYSLVGATNEKLVF	TGTGCCAGCAGTTACTCGTTGGTAGGAGCAACTAATGAAAAACTGGTTTTT